This TCR beta chain was profiled in a study of T cell repertoires in cytomegalovirus infection. Study-level background: An indication of both CMV infection and matching HLA type came from public TCR beta signatures. Overall study results and limits: Using cumulative public TCR beta family frequency, the authors identified those who carried CMV together with the relevant HLA. CMV-specific TCR beta clonotypes restricted by HLA-C were the ones dominating the ex vivo response.

MiXCR, applied by TCRdb to the reads, yields one record per CDR3 protein. The table has 300,000 or so distinct CDR3 sequences, roughly 24% seen once. This clonotype was seen ten or more times. Its matching antigen is unknown. CDR1 is SGHRS and CDR2 is YFSETQ in the germline V gene. With 6 bases removed from V and 7 bases from J, the gap between germline ends came to 14 bases. The CDR3 extends over 13 amino acids. The chain recombines TRBV5-1 with TRBJ2-1; no reliable D call. The receptor was derived from a human donor in good health (CMV status not recorded). Some clones in this sample may be carry-over from other donors' samples. The material sequenced was PBMCs. CDR3 loop: CASTKMTGNEQFF. CDR3 bases: TGCGCCAGCACCAAAATGACTGGGAATGAGCAGTTCTTC.